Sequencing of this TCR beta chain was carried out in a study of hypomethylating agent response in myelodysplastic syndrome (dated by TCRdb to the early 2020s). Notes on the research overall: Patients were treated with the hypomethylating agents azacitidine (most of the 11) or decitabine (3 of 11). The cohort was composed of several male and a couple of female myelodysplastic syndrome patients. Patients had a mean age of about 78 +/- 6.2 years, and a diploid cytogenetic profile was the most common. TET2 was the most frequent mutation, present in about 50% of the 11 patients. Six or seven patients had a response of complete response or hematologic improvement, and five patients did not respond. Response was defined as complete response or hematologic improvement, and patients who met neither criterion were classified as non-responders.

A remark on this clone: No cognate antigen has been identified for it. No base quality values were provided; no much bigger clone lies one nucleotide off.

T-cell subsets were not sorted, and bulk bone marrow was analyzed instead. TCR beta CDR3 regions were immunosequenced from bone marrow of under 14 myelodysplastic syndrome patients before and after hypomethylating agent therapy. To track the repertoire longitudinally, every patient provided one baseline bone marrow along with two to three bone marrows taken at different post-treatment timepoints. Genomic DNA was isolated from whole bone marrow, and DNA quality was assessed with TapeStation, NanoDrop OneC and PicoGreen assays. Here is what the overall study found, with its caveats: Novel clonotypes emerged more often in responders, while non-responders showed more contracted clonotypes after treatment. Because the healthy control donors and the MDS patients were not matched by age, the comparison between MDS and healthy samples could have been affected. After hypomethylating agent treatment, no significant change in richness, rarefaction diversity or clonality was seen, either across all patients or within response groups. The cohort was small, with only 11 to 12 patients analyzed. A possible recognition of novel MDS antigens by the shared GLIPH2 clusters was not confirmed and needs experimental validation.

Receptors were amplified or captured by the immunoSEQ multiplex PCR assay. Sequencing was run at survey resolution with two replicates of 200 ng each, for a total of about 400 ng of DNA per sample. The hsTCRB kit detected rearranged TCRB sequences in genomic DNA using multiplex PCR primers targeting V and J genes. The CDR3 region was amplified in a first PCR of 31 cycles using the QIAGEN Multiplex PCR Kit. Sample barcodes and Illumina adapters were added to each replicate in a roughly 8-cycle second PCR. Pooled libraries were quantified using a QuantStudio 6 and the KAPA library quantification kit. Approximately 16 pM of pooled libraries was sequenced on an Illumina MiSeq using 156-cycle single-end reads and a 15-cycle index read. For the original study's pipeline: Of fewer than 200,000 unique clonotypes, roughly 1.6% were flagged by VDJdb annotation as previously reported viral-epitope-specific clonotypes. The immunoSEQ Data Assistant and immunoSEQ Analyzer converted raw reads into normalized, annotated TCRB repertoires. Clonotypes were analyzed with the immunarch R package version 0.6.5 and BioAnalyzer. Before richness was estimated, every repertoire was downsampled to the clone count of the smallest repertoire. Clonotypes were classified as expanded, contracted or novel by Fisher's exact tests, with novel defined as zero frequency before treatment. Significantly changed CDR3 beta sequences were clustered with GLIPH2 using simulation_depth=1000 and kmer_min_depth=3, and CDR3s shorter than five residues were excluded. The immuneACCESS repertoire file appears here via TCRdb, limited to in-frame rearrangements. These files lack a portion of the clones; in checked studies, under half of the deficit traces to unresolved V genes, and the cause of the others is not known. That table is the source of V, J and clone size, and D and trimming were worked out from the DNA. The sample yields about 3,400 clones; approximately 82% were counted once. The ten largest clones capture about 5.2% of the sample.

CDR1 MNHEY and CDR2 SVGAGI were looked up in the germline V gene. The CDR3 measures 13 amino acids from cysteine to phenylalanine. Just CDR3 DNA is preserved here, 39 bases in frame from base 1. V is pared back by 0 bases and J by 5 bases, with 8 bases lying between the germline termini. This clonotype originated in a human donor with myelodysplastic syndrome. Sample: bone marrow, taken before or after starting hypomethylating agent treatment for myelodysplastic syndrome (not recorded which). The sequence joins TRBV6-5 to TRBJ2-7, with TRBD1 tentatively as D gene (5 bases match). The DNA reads TGTGCCAGCAGTTACTCGAAGGGGAACGAGCAGTACTTC. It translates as CASSYSKGNEQYF.